One sample yielded the 5 T cell receptor beta chains listed below, sequenced in a study of blood T cell repertoires in COVID-19 (dated by TCRdb to the early 2020s). Receptors were amplified or captured by the immunoSEQ multiplex PCR assay. Imported from immuneACCESS, the table was reduced by TCRdb to in-frame sequences with V and J called. These copies leave out some clones; in studies compared against another copy, an unresolved V gene accounts for under half, and the cause of the remainder is not known. Present in this sample are 250,000 to 300,000 clones, roughly 86% of which were seen just once. About 5% of the sample is held by the ten biggest clonotypes. Sequencing was performed on peripheral blood. The receptors originated from a woman between 55 and 75 years old with COVID-19, enrolled during active disease.

In DNA, the CDR3 is TGTGCCAGCAGCCTACTAGCGGGAGGGTTCAATGAGCAGTTCTTC. Translating gives CASSLLAGGFNEQFF. The J gene is TRBJ2-1, the V gene TRBV7-9; TRBD2 matches 13 bases. CDR1 is SEHNR, CDR2 FQNEAQ, per germline (reference sequence). J lost 6 bases, V lost 5 bases, and 4 bases had no gene match. This CDR3 spans 15 amino acids.

The chain joins TRBV4-3 to TRBJ2-3; a possible D gene is TRBD1 (5 bases). Trimming removed 1 base from V and 1 base from J, with 12 bases in between. The V gene's germline CDR1 is LGHNA and CDR2 YSLEER. The CDR3 spans 16 residues. CDR3 DNA sequence: TGCGCCAGCAGCCAAGGAATCGGCAGGGGCACAGATACGCAGTATTTT. It specifies CASSQGIGRGTDTQYF.

On this clone itself: Other DNA sequences in this specimen translate into the identical CDR3. The chain carries TRBV3-1 (or the pseudogene TRBV3-2) and TRBJ1-6, with a weak D call TRBD1 (5 bases). The CDR3 length is 15 residues. V gave up 1 base and J gave up 7 bases, with 11 bases separating them. The germline V gene has CDR1 LGHDT and CDR2 YNNKEL (reference sequence). The DNA of the CDR3 is TGTGCCAGCAGCCAAGGGCAGGGTCAAAATTCACCCCTCCACTTT. The encoded protein is CASSQGQGQNSPLHF.

This clone was picked up a small number of times. The CDR3 coding sequence is TGTGCCAGCAGCCCTCACAGGGACGGTGAGCAGTTCTTC. It yields the protein CASSPHRDGEQFF. This rearrangement joins TRBV11-2 to TRBJ2-1; TRBD1 might be the D (6 bases). V was shortened by 5 bases and J by 9 bases, with 14 bases between the two germline ends. The CDR3 is 13 residues long. Germline-derived CDR1 and CDR2 are SGHAT and FQNNGV.

This chain links TRBV4-3 with TRBJ1-4, with no clear D. Germline V lookup: CDR1 LGHNA, CDR2 YSLEER. This CDR3 has 12 residues. V was clipped by 0 bases and J by 17 bases, with 13 bases between them. CDR3 amino acids: CASSQDRERVFF. For the CDR3, the DNA is TGCGCCAGCAGCCAAGATAGGGAGAGGGTCTTTTTT.